This entry lists 10 T cell receptor beta chains sequenced from one sample in a study of blood T cell repertoires in COVID-19. TCRdb keeps only in-frame clones here, not all; method: immunoSEQ multiplex PCR. This table holds about 200,000 clones, roughly 76% found once. The sequencing sample was made of peripheral blood. These TCRs come from a human donor in a cohort sampled during active COVID-19.

The V and J genes are TRBV7-2 and TRBJ1-5, with a weak D call TRBD1 (5 bases). Germline V gene sequence: CDR1 SGHTA, CDR2 FQGNSA. Trimming took 1 base from V and 3 from J, leaving 10 bases between them. This CDR3 has 15 residues. As DNA, the CDR3 is TGTGCCAGCAGCTTAGGGGGCGGGAACAATCAGCCCCAGCATTTT. As protein: CASSLGGGNNQPQHF.

The chain couples TRBV5-4 to TRBJ1-3; D uncertain. The germline V gene has CDR1 SGHNT and CDR2 YYREEE (reference sequence). CDR3 size: 14 residues. The germline V and J ends were trimmed by 1 base and 2 bases, with 7 bases remaining between them. The CDR3 loop reads CASSLPNPGNTIYF. DNA of the CDR3: TGTGCCAGCAGCTTGCCCAATCCTGGAAACACCATATATTTT.

The J gene is TRBJ2-1, the V gene TRBV6-1, with 10 bases that match TRBD2. The junction had 6 bases not matched to a gene; V was cut back by 2 bases and J by 5 bases. There are 16 residues in the CDR3. The germline CDR1 and CDR2 sequences are MNHNS and SASEGT. CDR3 nucleotide sequence: TGTGCCAGCAGTGAAAGGAGCCTAGCGGGAGACAATGAGCAGTTCTTC. Its translation: CASSERSLAGDNEQFF.

This rearrangement joins TRBV29-1 to TRBJ1-4; no reliable D call. Trimming stripped 4 bases from V and 8 bases from J, with 14 bases between. The length of the CDR3 is 13 residues. Germline V gene sequence: CDR1 SQVTM, CDR2 ANQGSEA. The CDR3 sequence is CSVGGAPGEKLFF. In nucleotides, the CDR3 is TGCAGCGTTGGGGGAGCCCCCGGGGAAAAACTGTTTTTT.

V gene TRBV11-2 combines with J gene TRBJ2-2; D might be TRBD2 (6 bases). Trimming left V 4 bases short and J 7 bases short, with 13 bases between. The CDR3 is 14 amino acids. The germline V gene encodes CDR1 SGHAT and CDR2 FQNNGV. Written as DNA, the CDR3 is TGTGCCAGCAGCTGGCCCTTGGGGGGCGGGGAGCTGTTTTTT. Translated: CASSWPLGGGELFF.

This chain uses TRBV5-1 with TRBJ2-3; D unclear. Trimming stripped 0 bases from V and 0 bases from J, with 11 bases between. Germline V gene data show CDR1 as SGHRS and CDR2 as YFSETQ. This CDR3 comprises 16 residues. The CDR3 DNA sequence: TGCGCCAGCAGCTTGGGTGGCGGTCCTAGCACAGATACGCAGTATTTT. This encodes CASSLGGGPSTDTQYF.

The chain combines TRBV6-5 with TRBJ1-1, with D possibly matching TRBD1 (6 bases). CDR3 size: 15 residues. CDR1 and CDR2 from the germline V gene are MNHEY and SVGAGI. Between the trimmed V and J ends, which lost 5 bases and 4 bases, there was a span of 17 bases. CDR3 protein: CASSRLTGLSTEAFF. The DNA for the CDR3 is TGTGCCAGCAGTAGATTAACAGGGTTAAGCACTGAAGCTTTCTTT.

J is TRBJ1-1 and V is TRBV28; no firm D call. CDR1 is MDHEN and CDR2 is SYDVKM in the germline V gene. V lost 5 bases and J 4 bases, leaving 14 bases between the germline ends. The CDR3 is 14 residues long. CDR3 coding DNA: TGTGCCAGCAGTCCGACCATCGGGTCCACTGAAGCTTTCTTT. As protein: CASSPTIGSTEAFF.

This clone was picked up a small number of times. The V and J genes are TRBV6-5 and TRBJ1-2, with D unclear. The CDR3 length is 15 residues. Trimming cost V 4 bases and J 0 bases, with 12 bases left between them. The germline V gene has CDR1 MNHEY and CDR2 SVGAGI. The CDR3 sequence is CASSLGGITNYGYTF. CDR3 in DNA: TGTGCCAGCAGTTTGGGAGGGATAACTAACTATGGCTACACCTTC.

This clone occurred a few times. V is TRBV7-9 and J is TRBJ1-6, with D tentatively TRBD1 (5 bases). This CDR3 has 12 amino acids. CDR1 and CDR2 (germline): SEHNR, FQNEAQ (reference sequence). V was trimmed by 11 bases and J by 7 bases, leaving 12 bases between them. The CDR3 loop reads CAARGGNSPLHF. In DNA, the CDR3 is TGTGCCGCGCGCGGGGGAAATTCACCCCTCCACTTT.